The next 9 T cell receptor beta chains were all read from a single sample in a study of T-cell reconstitution after alpha-beta-depleted transplantation in children. Construction of the TCRbeta library involved unique molecular identifiers. MiXCR, run by TCRdb on the PCR reads, gives a single entry per CDR3 protein. Here the sample spans over 15,000 distinct CDR3 sequences, approximately 5.1% being singletons. The starting material was PBMCs, obtained before TCRalphabeta/CD19-depleted stem cell transplant. The receptors stem from a boy between 10 and 17 years old with acute lymphoblastic leukemia, due to receive a stem cell transplant.

This clonotype was detected many times. V and J are TRBV7-3 and TRBJ2-3, with D possibly being TRBD1 (6 bases). Trimming took 5 bases from V and 3 from J, leaving 15 bases between them. There are 15 residues in the CDR3. Germline CDR1 SGHTA, CDR2 FQGTGA. The CDR3 DNA sequence: TGTGCCAGCAGCCCCACCCGGACAGAAACAGATACGCAGTATTTT. It codes for CASSPTRTETDTQYF.

This clonotype counts as medium-sized. The V and J genes are TRBV3-1 and TRBJ1-1, with D possibly matching TRBD1 (5 bases). The germline V gene has CDR1 LGHDT and CDR2 YNNKEL (reference sequence). V shed 6 bases and J shed 6 bases, with 11 bases lying between them. The CDR3 extends over 12 amino acids. DNA for the CDR3: TGTGCCAGCAGTCGTGCGGGGGCTGAAGCTTTCTTT. Amino acids: CASSRAGAEAFF.

This clonotype was found a few times. The rearrangement uses TRBV18 and TRBJ2-7; D not resolved. V lost 3 bases to trimming and J lost 0 bases, with 12 bases between them. The length of the CDR3 is 15 residues. Germline loops: CDR1 KGHSH, CDR2 LQKENI. CDR3 protein: CASSPGKPSSYEQYF. In DNA, the CDR3 is TGTGCCAGCTCACCGGGAAAGCCGAGCTCCTACGAGCAGTACTTC.

The table lists this clonotype with many counts. The rearrangement uses TRBV7-9 and TRBJ2-5, with D perhaps TRBD2 (5 bases). Germline V gives CDR1 SEHNR, CDR2 FQNEAQ (reference sequence). The CDR3 runs 13 residues. V dropped 6 bases and J dropped 4 bases, with 12 bases sitting between them. The chain's CDR3 is CASRRTGGETQYF. In DNA, the CDR3 is TGTGCCAGCAGACGGACTGGCGGAGAGACCCAGTACTTC. The variable domain in full, with the rest retrieved from reference TRBV7-9 and TRBJ2-5, is DTGVSQNPRHKITKRGQNVTFRCDPISEHNRLYWYRQTLGQGPEFLTYFQNEAQLEKSRLLSDRFSAERPKGSFSTLEIQRTEQGDSAMYLCASRRTGGETQYFGPGTRLLVL.

This clonotype appeared many times. The V and J genes are TRBV11-2 and TRBJ2-5, with D tentatively TRBD2 (6 bases). This CDR3 comprises 14 residues. Per germline, CDR1 SGHAT and CDR2 FQNNGV. Trimming pared 6 bases from V and 3 bases from J, leaving 14 bases between. As DNA, the CDR3 is TGTGCCAGCAGACAACCGGGACTTAAAGAGACCCAGTACTTC. It translates to CASRQPGLKETQYF. The full variable domain, completed using reference TRBV11-2 and TRBJ2-5, is EAGVAQSPRYKIIEKRQSVAFWCNPISGHATLYWYQQILGQGPKLLIQFQNNGVVDDSQLPKDRFSAERLKGVDSTLKIQPAKLEDSAVYLCASRQPGLKETQYFGPGTRLLVL.

V gene TRBV5-8 combines with J gene TRBJ2-7; the D gene is possibly TRBD1 (5 bases). CDR1 SGHTS and CDR2 YDEGEE come from the germline V gene. The ends were cut back, 5 bases at V and 0 bases at J, with 15 bases in the middle. The CDR3 covers 15 residues. This CDR3 reads CASRPRTWSSYEQYF. The CDR3 DNA is TGTGCCAGCAGACCCAGGACATGGAGCTCCTACGAGCAGTACTTC.

Many counts were recorded for this clonotype. The CDR3 coding sequence is TGCAGTGCTAGTTTTCAGACAGATTCACCCCTCCACTTT. Protein sequence: CSASFQTDSPLHF. The chain recombines TRBV20-1 with TRBJ1-6, with D tentatively TRBD1 (5 bases). V was pared by 3 bases and J by 8 bases, with 11 bases between. There are 13 residues in the CDR3. Germline lookup yields CDR1 DFQATT and CDR2 SNEGSKA (reference sequence).

This clonotype was observed many times. The chain links TRBV20-1 to TRBJ2-2, with 8 bases matching TRBD1. This CDR3 has 15 amino acids. J lost 5 bases, V lost 3 bases, and 8 bases had no gene match. CDR1 is DFQATT and CDR2 is SNEGSKA in the germline V gene (reference sequence). The CDR3 reads CSASGQGARTGELFF. The DNA of the CDR3 is TGCAGTGCTAGTGGGCAGGGGGCACGGACCGGGGAGCTGTTTTTT.

This clonotype was detected many times. This sequence joins TRBV28 and TRBJ2-3, with TRBD1 as a possible D gene (7 bases). V was trimmed by 3 bases and J by 1 base, leaving 11 bases between them. Germline V CDR1 and CDR2: MDHEN, SYDVKM. This CDR3 comprises 15 residues. CDR3 in amino acids: CASSLAGTGTDTQYF. Written as DNA, the CDR3 is TGTGCCAGCAGTTTGGCGGGGACAGGCACAGATACGCAGTATTTT.